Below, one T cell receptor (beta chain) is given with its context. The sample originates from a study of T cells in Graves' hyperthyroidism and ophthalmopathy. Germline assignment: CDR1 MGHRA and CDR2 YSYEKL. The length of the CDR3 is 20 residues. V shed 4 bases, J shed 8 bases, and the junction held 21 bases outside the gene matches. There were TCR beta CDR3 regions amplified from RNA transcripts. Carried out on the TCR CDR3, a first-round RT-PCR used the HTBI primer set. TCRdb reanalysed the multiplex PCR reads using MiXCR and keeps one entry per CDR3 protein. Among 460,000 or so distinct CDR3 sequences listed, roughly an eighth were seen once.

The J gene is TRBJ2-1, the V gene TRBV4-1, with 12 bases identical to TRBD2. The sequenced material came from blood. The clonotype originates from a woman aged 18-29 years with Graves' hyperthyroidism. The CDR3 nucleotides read TGCGCCAGCAGCCGCAGACTAGCGGGAGAGCCCGGCATCGTGTGGGATGAGCAGTTCTTC. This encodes CASSRRLAGEPGIVWDEQFF.